This T cell receptor (beta chain) emerged from a study of blood T cell repertoires in COVID-19. About the research overall: Samples of COVID-19 (acute and convalescent) were obtained from the United States, Italy and Spain. In each case, the material was cDNA or gDNA derived from T cells, B-cell-depleted T cells, or PBMCs.

Assay used: immunoSEQ multiplex PCR; TCRdb lists only in-frame clones, some missing. The table lists some 490,000 clones, about 85% of them singletons. Cohort 3 recovered donors had two negative PCRs, clearance, or symptom resolution. Per germline, CDR1 ENHRY and CDR2 SYGVKD. The CDR3 is 11 amino acids. Trimming cost V 10 bases and J 3 bases, with 9 bases left between them. The chain employs TRBV10-3 and TRBJ1-2; D unclear. The clonotype comes from a woman aged 60-75 years who had recovered from COVID-19. The sample was PBMCs or T cells enriched from blood (not recorded which). Here the CDR3 DNA reads TGTGCCACCTCTCAGGACTATGGCTACACCTTC. Its translation: CATSQDYGYTF.